This is a list of T cell receptor beta chains from one sample in a study of cytomegalovirus exposure and HLA in healthy donors. TCRdb's table, derived via immunoSEQ multiplex PCR, lists solely in-frame clones and lacks some. This table has roughly 120,000 clones, 50% to 70% appearing once. The sample was PBMCs. All receptors derive from a woman aged 40 to 55 in good health and CMV-seropositive. Each CDR3 is given with its conserved first and last residue. Only some rows state a clone size, as once, few, many or a class for expanded clones.

CDR3: CSVEGLSWEADTQYF
V: TRBV29-1
J: TRBJ2-3
size: .

CDR3: CASSWTGGDYGYTF
V: TRBV7-9
J: TRBJ1-2
size: .

CDR3: CASSLIVGTSGRSTDTQYF
V: TRBV5-1
J: TRBJ2-3
size: .

CDR3: CASSPGTGSFYEQYF
V: TRBV7-8
J: TRBJ2-7
size: once

CDR3: CATTPGTGAREQYF
V: TRBV5-1
J: TRBJ2-7
size: .

CDR3: CASSLDARPDNTGELFF
V: TRBV5-1
J: TRBJ2-2
size: .

CDR3: CASSVRLAGEDNEQFF
V: TRBV5-1
J: TRBJ2-1
size: once

CDR3: CASSLWSGNEKLFF
V: TRBV27
J: TRBJ1-4
size: .

CDR3: CASSYGGQGWYF
V: TRBV6-5
J: TRBJ2-5
size: .

CDR3: CSVELSPRAEQFF
V: TRBV29-1
J: TRBJ2-1
size: .

CDR3: CASSARTSGSSTDTQYF
V: TRBV2
J: TRBJ2-3
size: .

CDR3: CASSESGTSGRRTQYF
V: TRBV6-1
J: TRBJ2-3
size: .

CDR3: CASSLGPSGMINSYEQYF
V: TRBV13
J: TRBJ2-7
size: .